This T cell receptor (beta chain) was observed in a study of blood T cell repertoires in COVID-19. Overall study context: Italy, Spain and the United States were the sources of the convalescent and acute COVID-19 samples. PBMCs, B-cell-depleted T cells, or T cells were the source of the cDNA or gDNA that made up the material.

Germline V CDR1 and CDR2: LNHNV, YYDKDF (reference sequence). The CDR3 is 17 amino acids. V was pared by 2 bases and J by 0 bases, with 6 bases of the junction left unmatched. Per the original data handling: Reference gene primers were amplified, and this amplification served to estimate nucleated cell counts. Profiled with immunoSEQ multiplex PCR; TCRdb holds only in-frame clones, not every one. The V and J calls and the clone size are those of that table, but D and trimming were determined from the DNA. The sample records over 90,000 clones, roughly 90% being singletons. This receptor was identified in a woman between 65 and 79 years old with acute or convalescent COVID-19. The sample was peripheral blood. V and J are TRBV15 and TRBJ2-2; TRBD1 aligns across 7 bases. CDR3 bases: TGTGCCACCAGCAGATTATTAGGGACAGCGAACACCGGGGAGCTGTTTTTT. This gives the protein CATSRLLGTANTGELFF. The variable domain in full, with the rest retrieved from reference TRBV15 and TRBJ2-2, is DAMVIQNPRYQVTQFGKPVTLSCSQTLNHNVMYWYQQKSSQAPKLLFHYYDKDFNNEADTPDNFQSRRPNTSFCFLDIRSPGLGDTAMYLCATSRLLGTANTGELFFGEGSRLTVL.